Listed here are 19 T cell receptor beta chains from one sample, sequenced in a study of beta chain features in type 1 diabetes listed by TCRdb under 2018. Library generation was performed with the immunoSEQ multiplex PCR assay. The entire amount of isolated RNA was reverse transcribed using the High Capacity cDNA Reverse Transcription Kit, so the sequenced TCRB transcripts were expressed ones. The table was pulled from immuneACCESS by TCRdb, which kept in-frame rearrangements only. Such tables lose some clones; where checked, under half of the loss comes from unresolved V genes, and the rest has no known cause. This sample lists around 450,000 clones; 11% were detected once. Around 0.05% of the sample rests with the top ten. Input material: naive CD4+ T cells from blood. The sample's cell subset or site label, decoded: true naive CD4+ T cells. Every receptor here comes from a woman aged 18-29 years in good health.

DNA of the CDR3: TGTGCCAGCAGTTTAACCCCGGGACAGGGGGCGGCGAAGCCCCAGCATTTT. This translates into CASSLTPGQGAAKPQHF. The chain uses TRBV27 and TRBJ1-5; TRBD1 agrees at 12 bases. J was trimmed by 8 bases and V by 2 bases; bases with no gene match: 10. CDR1 and CDR2 from the germline V gene are MNHEY and SMNVEV (reference sequence). This CDR3 has 17 amino acids.

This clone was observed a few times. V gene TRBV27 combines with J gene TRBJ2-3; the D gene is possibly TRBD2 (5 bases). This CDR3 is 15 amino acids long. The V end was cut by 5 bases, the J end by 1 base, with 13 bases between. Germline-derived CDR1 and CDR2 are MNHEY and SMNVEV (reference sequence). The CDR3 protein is CASSHRVRGTDTQYF. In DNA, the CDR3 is TGTGCCAGCAGTCATAGGGTGAGGGGCACAGATACGCAGTATTTT.

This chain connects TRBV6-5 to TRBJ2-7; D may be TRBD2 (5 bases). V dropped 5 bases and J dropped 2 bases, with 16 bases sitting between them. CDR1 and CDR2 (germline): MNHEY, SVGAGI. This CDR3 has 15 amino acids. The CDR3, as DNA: TGTGCCAGCAGTAATGGACCAGGAGGACCCTACGAGCAGTACGTC. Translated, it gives CASSNGPGGPYEQYV.

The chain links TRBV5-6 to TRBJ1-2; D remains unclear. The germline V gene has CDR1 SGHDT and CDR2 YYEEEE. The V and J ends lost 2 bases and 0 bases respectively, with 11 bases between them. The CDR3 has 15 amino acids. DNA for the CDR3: TGTGCCAGCAGCTTAAGACGGGCGGCTAACTATGGCTACACCTTC. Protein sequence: CASSLRRAANYGYTF.

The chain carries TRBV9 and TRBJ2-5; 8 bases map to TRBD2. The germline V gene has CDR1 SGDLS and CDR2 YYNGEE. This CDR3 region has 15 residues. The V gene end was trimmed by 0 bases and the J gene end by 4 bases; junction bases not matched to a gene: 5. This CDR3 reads CASSVAGGRRETQYF. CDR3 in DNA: TGTGCCAGCAGCGTAGCCGGCGGGAGGAGAGAGACCCAGTACTTC.

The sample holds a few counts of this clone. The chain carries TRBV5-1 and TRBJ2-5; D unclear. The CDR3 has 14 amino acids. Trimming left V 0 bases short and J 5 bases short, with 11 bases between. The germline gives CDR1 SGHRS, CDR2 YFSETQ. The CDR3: CASSLERVGETQYF. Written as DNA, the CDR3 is TGCGCCAGCAGCTTGGAAAGGGTCGGGGAGACCCAGTACTTC. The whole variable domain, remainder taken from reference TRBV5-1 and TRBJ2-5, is KAGVTQTPRYLIKTRGQQVTLSCSPISGHRSVSWYQQTPGQGLQFLFEYFSETQRNKGNFPGRFSGRQFSNSRSEMNVSTLELGDSALYLCASSLERVGETQYFGPGTRLLVL.

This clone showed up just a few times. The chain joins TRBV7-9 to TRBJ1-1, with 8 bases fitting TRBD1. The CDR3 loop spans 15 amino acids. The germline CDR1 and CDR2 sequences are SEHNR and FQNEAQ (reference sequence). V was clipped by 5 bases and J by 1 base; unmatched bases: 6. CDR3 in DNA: TGTGCCAGCAGCCCAACCGGGACAGGGAACACTGAAGCTTTCTTT. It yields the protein CASSPTGTGNTEAFF. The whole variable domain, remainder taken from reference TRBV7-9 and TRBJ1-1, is DTGVSQNPRHKITKRGQNVTFRCDPISEHNRLYWYRQTLGQGPEFLTYFQNEAQLEKSRLLSDRFSAERPKGSFSTLEIQRTEQGDSAMYLCASSPTGTGNTEAFFGQGTRLTVV.

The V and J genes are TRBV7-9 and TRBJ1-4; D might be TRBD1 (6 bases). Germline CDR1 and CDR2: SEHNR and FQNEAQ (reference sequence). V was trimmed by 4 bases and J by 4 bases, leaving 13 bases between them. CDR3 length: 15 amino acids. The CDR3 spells CASSSGAGVNEKLFF. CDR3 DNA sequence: TGTGCCAGCAGCTCAGGGGCAGGGGTTAATGAAAAACTGTTTTTT.

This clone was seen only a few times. CDR3 residues: CASSATSTKNIQYF. In DNA, the CDR3 is TGTGCCAGCAGCGCCACTAGCACAAAAAACATTCAGTACTTC. The V call is TRBV5-4, the J call TRBJ2-4; TRBD2 is a possible D gene (6 bases). Germline assignment: CDR1 SGHNT and CDR2 YYREEE (reference sequence). The CDR3 runs to 14 residues. V shed 4 bases and J shed 4 bases, with 12 bases lying between them.

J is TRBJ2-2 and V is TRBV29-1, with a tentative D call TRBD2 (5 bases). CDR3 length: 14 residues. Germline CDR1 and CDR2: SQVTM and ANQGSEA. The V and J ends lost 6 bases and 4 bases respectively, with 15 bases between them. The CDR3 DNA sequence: TGCAGCGTCATAACTAGTTGGGGCACCGGGGAGCTGTTTTTT. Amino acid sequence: CSVITSWGTGELFF.

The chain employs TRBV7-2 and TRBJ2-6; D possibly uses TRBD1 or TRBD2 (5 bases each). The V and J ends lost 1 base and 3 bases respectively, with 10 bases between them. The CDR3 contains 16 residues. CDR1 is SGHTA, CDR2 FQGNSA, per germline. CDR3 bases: TGTGCCAGCAGCTTAGTAGGGGCGGGTGGGGCCAACGTCCTGACTTTC. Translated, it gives CASSLVGAGGANVLTF.

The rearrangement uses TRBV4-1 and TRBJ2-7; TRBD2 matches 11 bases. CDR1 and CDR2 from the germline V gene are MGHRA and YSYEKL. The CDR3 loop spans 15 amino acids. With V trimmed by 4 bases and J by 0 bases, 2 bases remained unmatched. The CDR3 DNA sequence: TGCGCCAGCAGCCCTACTAGCGGGAGCTCCTACGAGCAGTACTTC. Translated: CASSPTSGSSYEQYF.

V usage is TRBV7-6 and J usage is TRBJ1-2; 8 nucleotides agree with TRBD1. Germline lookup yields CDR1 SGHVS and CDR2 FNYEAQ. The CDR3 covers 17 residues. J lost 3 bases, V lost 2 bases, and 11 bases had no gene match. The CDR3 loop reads CASSLSGTGRGYYGYTF. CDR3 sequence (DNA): TGTGCCAGCAGCTTAAGTGGGACAGGCAGAGGGTACTATGGCTACACCTTC. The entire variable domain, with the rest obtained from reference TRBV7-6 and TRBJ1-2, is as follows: GAGVSQSPRYKVTKRGQDVALRCDPISGHVSLYWYRQALGQGPEFLTYFNYEAQQDKSGLPNDRFSAERPEGSISTLTIQRTEQRDSAMYRCASSLSGTGRGYYGYTFGSGTRLTVV.

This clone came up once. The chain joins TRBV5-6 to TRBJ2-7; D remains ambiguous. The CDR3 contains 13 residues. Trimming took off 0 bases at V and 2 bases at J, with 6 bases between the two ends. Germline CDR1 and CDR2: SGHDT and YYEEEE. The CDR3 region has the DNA TGTGCCAGCAGCTTGGCGTTTACCTACGAGCAGTACGTC. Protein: CASSLAFTYEQYV.

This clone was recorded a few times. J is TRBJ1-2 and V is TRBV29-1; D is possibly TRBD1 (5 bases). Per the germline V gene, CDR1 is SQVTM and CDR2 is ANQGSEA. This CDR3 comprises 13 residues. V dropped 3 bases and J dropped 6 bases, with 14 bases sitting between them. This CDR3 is CSVDSGEDNGYTF. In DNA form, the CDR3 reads TGCAGCGTTGATTCGGGTGAGGACAATGGCTACACCTTC.

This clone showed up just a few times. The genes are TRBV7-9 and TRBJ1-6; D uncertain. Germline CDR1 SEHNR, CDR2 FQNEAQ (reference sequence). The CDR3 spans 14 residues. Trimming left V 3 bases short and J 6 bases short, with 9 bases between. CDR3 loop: CASSFDRINSPLHF. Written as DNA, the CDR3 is TGTGCCAGCAGCTTCGACCGGATTAATTCACCCCTCCACTTT.

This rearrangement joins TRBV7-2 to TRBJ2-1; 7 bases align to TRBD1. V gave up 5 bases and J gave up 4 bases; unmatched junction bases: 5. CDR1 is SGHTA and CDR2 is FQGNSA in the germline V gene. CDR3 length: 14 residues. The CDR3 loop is CASSPGQPYNEQFF. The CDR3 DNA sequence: TGTGCCAGCAGCCCGGGACAGCCATACAATGAGCAGTTCTTC.

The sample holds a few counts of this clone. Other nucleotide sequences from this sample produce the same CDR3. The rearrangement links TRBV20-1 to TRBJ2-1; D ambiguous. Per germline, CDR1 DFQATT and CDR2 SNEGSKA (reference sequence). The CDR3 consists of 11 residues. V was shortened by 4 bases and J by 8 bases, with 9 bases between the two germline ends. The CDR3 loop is CSATRTDEQFF. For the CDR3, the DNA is TGCAGTGCTACCCGGACCGATGAGCAGTTCTTC.

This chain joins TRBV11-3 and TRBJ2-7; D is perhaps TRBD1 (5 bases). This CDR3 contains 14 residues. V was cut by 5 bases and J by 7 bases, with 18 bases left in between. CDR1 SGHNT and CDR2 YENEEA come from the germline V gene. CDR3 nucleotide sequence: TGTGCCAGCAGCCCGCGACGACAGCTCTGGGAGCAGTACTTC. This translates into CASSPRRQLWEQYF.